The sequence of this T cell receptor (beta chain) was determined in a study of blood T cell repertoires in COVID-19. Across the study: PBMCs, B-cell-depleted T cells, or T cells were the source of the cDNA or gDNA that made up the material.

In the study's own analysis: Nucleated cell number was recorded as an estimate derived from reference gene primer amplification. Assay: immunoSEQ multiplex PCR; the TCRdb copy retains only in-frame clones and omits some. The D gene and trimming were derived from the DNA, and the V and J assignments and clone size from that table. Of about 160,000 clones in the sample, approximately 90% were seen once. Participant age was roughly 18 to 89 years, and participants resided in fewer than 25 US areas. Two negative PCRs, clearance, or symptom resolution were required of recovered Cohort 3 donors. CDR1 is SGHRS, CDR2 YFSETQ, per germline. The CDR3 spans 17 residues. V lost 2 bases and J lost 0; bases outside the gene matches: 7.

Sequencing input: PBMCs or T cells enriched from blood (not recorded which). The source is a woman between 50 and 59 years old who had recovered from COVID-19. The J gene is TRBJ2-3, the V gene TRBV5-1; 9 nucleotides line up with TRBD2. The CDR3 spells CASSFGDAGGSTDTQYF. In nucleotides, the CDR3 is TGCGCCAGCAGCTTTGGTGATGCGGGGGGGAGCACAGATACGCAGTATTTT.